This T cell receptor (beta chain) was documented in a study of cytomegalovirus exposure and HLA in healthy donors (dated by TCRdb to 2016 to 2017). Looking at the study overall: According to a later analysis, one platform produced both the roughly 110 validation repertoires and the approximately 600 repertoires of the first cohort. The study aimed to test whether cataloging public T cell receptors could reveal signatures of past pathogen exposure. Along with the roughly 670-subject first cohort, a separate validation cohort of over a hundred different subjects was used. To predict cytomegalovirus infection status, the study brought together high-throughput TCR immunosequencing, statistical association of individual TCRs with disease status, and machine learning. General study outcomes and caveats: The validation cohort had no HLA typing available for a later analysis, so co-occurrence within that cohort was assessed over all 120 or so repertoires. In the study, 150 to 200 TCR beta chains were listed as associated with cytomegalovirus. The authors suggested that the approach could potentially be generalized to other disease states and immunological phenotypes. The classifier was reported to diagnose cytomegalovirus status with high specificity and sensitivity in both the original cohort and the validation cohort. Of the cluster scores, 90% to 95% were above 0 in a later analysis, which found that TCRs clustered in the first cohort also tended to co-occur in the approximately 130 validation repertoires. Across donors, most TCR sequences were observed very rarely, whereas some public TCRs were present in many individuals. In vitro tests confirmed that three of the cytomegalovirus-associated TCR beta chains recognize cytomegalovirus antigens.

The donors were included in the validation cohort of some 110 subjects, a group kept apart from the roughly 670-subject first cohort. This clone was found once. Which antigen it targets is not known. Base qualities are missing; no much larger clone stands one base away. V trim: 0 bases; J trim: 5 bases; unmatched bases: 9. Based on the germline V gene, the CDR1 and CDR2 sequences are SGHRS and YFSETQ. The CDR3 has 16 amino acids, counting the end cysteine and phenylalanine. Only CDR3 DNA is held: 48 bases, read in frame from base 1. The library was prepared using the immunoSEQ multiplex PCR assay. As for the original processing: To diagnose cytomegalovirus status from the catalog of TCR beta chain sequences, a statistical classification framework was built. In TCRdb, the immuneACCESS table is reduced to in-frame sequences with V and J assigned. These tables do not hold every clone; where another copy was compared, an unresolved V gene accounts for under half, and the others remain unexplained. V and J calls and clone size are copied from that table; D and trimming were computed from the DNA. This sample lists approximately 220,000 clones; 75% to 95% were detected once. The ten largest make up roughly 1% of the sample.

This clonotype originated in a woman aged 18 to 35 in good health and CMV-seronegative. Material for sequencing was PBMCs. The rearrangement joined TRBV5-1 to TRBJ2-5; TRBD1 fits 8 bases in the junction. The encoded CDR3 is CASSLGQGAPLETQYF. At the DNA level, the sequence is TGCGCCAGCAGCTTGGGGCAGGGGGCCCCGTTGGAGACCCAGTACTTC.